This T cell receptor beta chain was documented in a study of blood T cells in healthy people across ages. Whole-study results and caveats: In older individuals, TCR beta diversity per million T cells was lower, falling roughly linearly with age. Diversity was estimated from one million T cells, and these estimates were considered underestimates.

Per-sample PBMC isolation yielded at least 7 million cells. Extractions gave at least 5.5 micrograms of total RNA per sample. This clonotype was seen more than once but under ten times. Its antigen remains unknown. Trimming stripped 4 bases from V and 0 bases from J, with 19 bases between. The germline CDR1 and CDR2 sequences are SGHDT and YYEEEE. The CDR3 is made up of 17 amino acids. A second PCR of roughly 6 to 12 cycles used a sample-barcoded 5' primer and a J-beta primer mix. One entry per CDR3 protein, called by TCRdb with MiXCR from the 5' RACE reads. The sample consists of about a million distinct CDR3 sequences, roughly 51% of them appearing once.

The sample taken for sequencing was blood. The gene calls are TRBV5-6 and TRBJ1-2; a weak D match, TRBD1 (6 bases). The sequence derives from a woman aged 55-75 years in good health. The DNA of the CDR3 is TGTGCCAGCAGCCCCAATGGGGGGACACGGTCTAACTATGGCTACACCTTC. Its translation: CASSPNGGTRSNYGYTF.